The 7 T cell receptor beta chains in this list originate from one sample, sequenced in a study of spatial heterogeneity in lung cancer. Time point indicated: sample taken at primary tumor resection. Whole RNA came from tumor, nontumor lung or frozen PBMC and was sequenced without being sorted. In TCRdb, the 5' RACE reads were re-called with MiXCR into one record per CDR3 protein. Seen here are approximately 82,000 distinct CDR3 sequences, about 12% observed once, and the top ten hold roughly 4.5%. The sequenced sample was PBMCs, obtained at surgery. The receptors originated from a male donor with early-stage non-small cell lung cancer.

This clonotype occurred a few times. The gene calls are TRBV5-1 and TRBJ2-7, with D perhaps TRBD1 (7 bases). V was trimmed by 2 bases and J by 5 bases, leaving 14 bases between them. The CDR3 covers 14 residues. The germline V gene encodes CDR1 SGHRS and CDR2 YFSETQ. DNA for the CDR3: TGCGCCAGCAGCTTCGGCAGGGGGGCGGACGAGCAGTACTTC. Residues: CASSFGRGADEQYF.

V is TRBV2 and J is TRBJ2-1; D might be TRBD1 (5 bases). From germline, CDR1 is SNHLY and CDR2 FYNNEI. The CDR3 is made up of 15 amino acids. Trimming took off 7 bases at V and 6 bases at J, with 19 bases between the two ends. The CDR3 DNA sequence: TGTGCCAGCACCCCTGGTTGGCAGGGAAGCAATGAGCAGTTCTTC. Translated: CASTPGWQGSNEQFF.

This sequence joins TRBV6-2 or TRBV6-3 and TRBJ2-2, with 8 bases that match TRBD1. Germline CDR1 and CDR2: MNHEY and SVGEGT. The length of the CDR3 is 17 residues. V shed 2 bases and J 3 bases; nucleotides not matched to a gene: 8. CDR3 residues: CASSYPRTGSDTGELFF. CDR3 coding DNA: TGTGCCAGCAGTTACCCCCGGACAGGGTCGGACACCGGGGAGCTGTTTTTT.

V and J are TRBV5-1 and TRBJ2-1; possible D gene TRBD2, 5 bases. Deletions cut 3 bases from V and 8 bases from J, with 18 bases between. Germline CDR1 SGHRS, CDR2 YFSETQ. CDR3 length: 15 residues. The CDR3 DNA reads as TGCGCCAGCAGCTGGGTCCCAAGCACGAGGGATGAGCAGTTCTTC. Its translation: CASSWVPSTRDEQFF.

This CDR3 is CASSFREIQETQYF. The CDR3, as DNA: TGCGCCAGCAGCTTCCGGGAGATCCAAGAGACCCAGTACTTC. The rearrangement links TRBV5-1 to TRBJ2-5, with D maybe TRBD2 (6 bases). The CDR3 has 14 amino acids. Germline V gene lookup returns CDR1 SGHRS and CDR2 YFSETQ. V shed 2 bases and J shed 1 base, with 9 bases lying between them.

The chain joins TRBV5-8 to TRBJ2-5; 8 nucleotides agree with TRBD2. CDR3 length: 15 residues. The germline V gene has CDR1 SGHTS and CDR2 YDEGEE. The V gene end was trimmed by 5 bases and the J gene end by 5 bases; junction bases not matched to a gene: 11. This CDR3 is CASSLPAGGRETQYF. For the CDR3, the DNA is TGTGCCAGCAGTCTCCCGGCGGGGGGTAGGGAGACCCAGTACTTC.

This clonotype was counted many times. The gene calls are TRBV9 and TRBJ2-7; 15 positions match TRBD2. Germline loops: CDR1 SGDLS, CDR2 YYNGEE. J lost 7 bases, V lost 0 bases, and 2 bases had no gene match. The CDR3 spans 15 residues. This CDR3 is CASSVGGLAGGEQYF. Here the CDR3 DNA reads TGTGCCAGCAGCGTAGGCGGACTAGCGGGAGGGGAGCAGTACTTC.